The clone carrying this TCR beta chain was observed a handful of times. The antigen remains undetermined. This sample was taken from a study of cytomegalovirus exposure and HLA in healthy donors. The study, taken as a whole, reports: It was likely that a cluster of highly shared sequence variants was a sequencing artifact. Reportedly, TCR beta sequences accurately predicted HLA-A and HLA-B alleles in most subjects.

The PCR was carried out with 60 Vbeta primers and 13 Jbeta primers. The method was immunoSEQ multiplex PCR; TCRdb's version includes in-frame clones alone and lacks a portion of them. This sample has 250,000 to 350,000 clones, with around 80% found just once. This CDR3 has 14 residues. With V trimmed by 5 bases and J by 1 base, 4 bases remained unmatched. CDR1 and CDR2 from the germline V gene are SGHVS and FQNEAQ. Nominal health characterized the donors when sampled, though unrecorded immune exposures were likely. The receptor was isolated from a girl aged 2 to 10 in good health and CMV-seronegative. The J gene is TRBJ1-1, the V gene TRBV7-8, with 7 bases that match TRBD1. Sequencing was carried out using PBMCs. The CDR3 sequence: CASSTGVGNTEAFF. The CDR3 bases are TGTGCCAGCAGCACAGGGGTGGGGAACACTGAAGCTTTCTTT.